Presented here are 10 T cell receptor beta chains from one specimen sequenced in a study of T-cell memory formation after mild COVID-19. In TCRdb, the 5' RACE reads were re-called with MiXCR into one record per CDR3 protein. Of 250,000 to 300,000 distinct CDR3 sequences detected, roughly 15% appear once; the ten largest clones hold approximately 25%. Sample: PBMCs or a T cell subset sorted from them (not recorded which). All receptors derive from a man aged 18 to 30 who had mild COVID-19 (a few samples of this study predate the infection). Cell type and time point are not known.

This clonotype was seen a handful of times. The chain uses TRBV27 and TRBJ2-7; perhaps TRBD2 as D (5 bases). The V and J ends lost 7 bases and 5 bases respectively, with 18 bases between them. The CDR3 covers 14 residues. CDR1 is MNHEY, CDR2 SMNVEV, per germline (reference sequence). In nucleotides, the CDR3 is TGTGCCAGCAACTTCCGGGAATCCTTCCACGAGCAGTACTTC. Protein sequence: CASNFRESFHEQYF.

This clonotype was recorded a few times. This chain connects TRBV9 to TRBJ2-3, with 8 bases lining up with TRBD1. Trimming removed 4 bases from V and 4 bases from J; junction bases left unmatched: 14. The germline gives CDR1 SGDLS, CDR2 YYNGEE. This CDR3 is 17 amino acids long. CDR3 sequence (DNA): TGTGCCAGCAGCCCATCCGGGGGCAGGGGGCTGGCAGATACGCAGTATTTT. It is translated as CASSPSGGRGLADTQYF.

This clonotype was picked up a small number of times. The CDR3 bases are TGTGCCAGCAGCAGAAGGGGGCGGGACACTGAAGCTTTCTTT. Encoded protein: CASSRRGRDTEAFF. This chain connects TRBV12-3 or TRBV12-4 to TRBJ1-1; 7 nucleotides match TRBD1. The CDR3 is 14 residues long. J gave up 3 bases and V 6 bases, and 7 bases lay outside the gene matches.

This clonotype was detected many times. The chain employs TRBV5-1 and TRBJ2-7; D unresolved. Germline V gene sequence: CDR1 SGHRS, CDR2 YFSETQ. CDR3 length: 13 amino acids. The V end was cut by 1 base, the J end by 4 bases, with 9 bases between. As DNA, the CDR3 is TGCGCCAGCAGCTTGTCACGTTCGTACGAGCAGTACTTC. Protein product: CASSLSRSYEQYF.

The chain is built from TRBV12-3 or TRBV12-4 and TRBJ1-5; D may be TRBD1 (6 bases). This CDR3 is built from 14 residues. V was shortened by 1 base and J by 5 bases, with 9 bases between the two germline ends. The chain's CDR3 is CASSLGGGHQPQHF. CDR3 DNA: TGTGCCAGCAGTTTAGGAGGGGGGCATCAGCCCCAGCATTTT.

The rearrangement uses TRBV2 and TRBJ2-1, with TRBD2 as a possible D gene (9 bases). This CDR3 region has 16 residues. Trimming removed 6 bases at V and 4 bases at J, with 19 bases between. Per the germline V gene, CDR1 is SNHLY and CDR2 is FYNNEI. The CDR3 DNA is TGTGCCAGCAGCCCCAGGGGGCTAGCGGGGTACAATGAGCAGTTCTTC. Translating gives CASSPRGLAGYNEQFF.

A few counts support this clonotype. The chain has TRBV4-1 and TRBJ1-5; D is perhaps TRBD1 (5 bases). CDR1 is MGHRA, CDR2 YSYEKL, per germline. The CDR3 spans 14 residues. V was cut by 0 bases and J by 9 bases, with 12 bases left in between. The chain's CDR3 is CASSQDRGDRPQHF. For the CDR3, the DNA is TGCGCCAGCAGCCAAGATCGAGGGGACCGGCCCCAGCATTTT.

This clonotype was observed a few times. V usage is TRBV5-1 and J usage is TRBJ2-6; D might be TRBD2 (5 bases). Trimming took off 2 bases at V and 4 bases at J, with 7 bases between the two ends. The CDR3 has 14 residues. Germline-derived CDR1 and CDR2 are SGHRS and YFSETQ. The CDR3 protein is CASSFGVGANVLTF. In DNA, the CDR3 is TGCGCCAGCAGCTTCGGGGTAGGGGCCAACGTCCTGACTTTC. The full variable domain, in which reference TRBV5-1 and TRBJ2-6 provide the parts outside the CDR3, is KAGVTQTPRYLIKTRGQQVTLSCSPISGHRSVSWYQQTPGQGLQFLFEYFSETQRNKGNFPGRFSGRQFSNSRSEMNVSTLELGDSALYLCASSFGVGANVLTFGAGSRLTVL.

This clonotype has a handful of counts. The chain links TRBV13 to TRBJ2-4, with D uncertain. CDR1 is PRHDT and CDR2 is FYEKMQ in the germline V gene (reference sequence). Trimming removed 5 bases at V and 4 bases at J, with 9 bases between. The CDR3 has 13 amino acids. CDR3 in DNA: TGTGCCAGCAGCCCAAGAAGAAAAAACATTCAGTACTTC. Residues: CASSPRRKNIQYF.

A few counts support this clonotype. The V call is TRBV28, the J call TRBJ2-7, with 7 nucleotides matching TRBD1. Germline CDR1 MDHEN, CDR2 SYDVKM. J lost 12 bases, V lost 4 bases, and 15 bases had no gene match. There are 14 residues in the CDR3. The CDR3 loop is CASSSGQVSFWGYV. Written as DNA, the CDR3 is TGTGCCAGCAGTTCAGGACAGGTGTCCTTCTGGGGGTACGTC.